This T cell receptor beta chain derives from a study of T cells after yellow fever vaccination. Whole-study context: Preparation used SMART-Seq v4 Ultra Low Input for the low-cell-number fractions.

Template switching by 5'RACE produced TCR cDNA, adding a universal primer site and UMIs. One entry per CDR3 protein, called by TCRdb with MiXCR from the 5' RACE reads. Of some 200,000 distinct CDR3 sequences in the sample, 11% are singletons; the top ten hold approximately 34%. The ends lost 1 base at V and 9 bases at J; junction bases unmatched: 8. The CDR3 is 15 amino acids. The germline CDR1 and CDR2 sequences are MNHNS and SASEGT. Points on this clonotype: What it binds is not known.

Study observations and caveats: Clones from primary vaccination mostly reappeared after the booster (about 97% CD4, approximately 88% CD8).

The rearrangement joins TRBV6-1 to TRBJ2-1, with 8 bases lining up with TRBD2. The TCR sequence derives from a man aged 18 to 29 who received the YFV17D yellow fever vaccine. The sample here was CD8+ T cells sorted from PBMCs, taken 15 days after the yellow fever booster vaccination. This CDR3 is CASSEGAGGRGEQFF. CDR3 bases: TGTGCCAGCAGTGAAGGTGCGGGGGGCCGTGGTGAGCAGTTCTTC.